These 12 T cell receptor beta chains originate from one sample sequenced in a study of beta chain features in type 1 diabetes. Points from the study as a whole: Shorter TCRB CDR3s, moderately but significantly so, marked every one of the four CD4+ subsets in Type 1 diabetes patients.

Investigators reverse transcribed all isolated RNA, so they sequenced expressed TCRB transcripts. Assay: immunoSEQ multiplex PCR; the TCRdb copy retains only in-frame clones and omits some. The table has approximately 160,000 clones, roughly 60% seen once. These TCRs' antigens remain unknown. Sequencing was performed on naive CD4+ T cells from blood. Receptors originate from a man aged 25-40 years with type 1 diabetes.

This chain links TRBV7-8 with TRBJ2-3; TRBD1 matches at 8 bases. The germline CDR1 and CDR2 sequences are SGHVS and FQNEAQ. The CDR3 extends over 15 amino acids. V lost 5 bases and J lost 4; bases outside the gene matches: 8. In DNA, the CDR3 is TGTGCCAGCAGCCAAATCACAGGGGGGCCAGATACGCAGTATTTT. This codes for CASSQITGGPDTQYF. The variable domain in full, completed from reference TRBV7-8 and TRBJ2-3, reads GAGVSQSPRYKVAKRGQDVALRCDPISGHVSLFWYQQALGQGPEFLTYFQNEAQLDKSGLPSDRFFAERPEGSVSTLKIQRTQQEDSAVYLCASSQITGGPDTQYFGPGTRLTVL.

This sequence joins TRBV25-1 and TRBJ1-1, with 7 positions matching TRBD1. J lost 6 bases, V lost 6 bases, and 10 bases had no gene match. Germline values: CDR1 MGHDK, CDR2 SYGVNS. The CDR3 has 14 residues. CDR3 in amino acids: CASSGTARGAEAFF. DNA for the CDR3: TGTGCCAGCAGCGGGACAGCCCGTGGCGCTGAAGCTTTCTTT.

CDR3 amino acids: CASSPKAREGERPEAFF. CDR3 DNA sequence: TGCGCCAGCAGCCCTAAAGCGCGGGAGGGAGAAAGGCCTGAAGCTTTCTTT. This chain connects TRBV4-3 to TRBJ1-1; D call uncertain. V was shortened by 4 bases and J by 6 bases, with 24 bases between the two germline ends. CDR3 length: 17 amino acids. CDR1 and CDR2 (germline): LGHNA, YSLEER.

The chain recombines TRBV7-2 with TRBJ2-3; tentative D call: TRBD1 (5 bases). Trimming stripped 1 base from V and 7 bases from J, with 6 bases between. CDR3 length: 12 amino acids. CDR1 and CDR2 (germline): SGHTA, FQGNSA. CDR3 loop: CASSLEGHTQYF. The DNA of the CDR3 is TGTGCCAGCAGCTTAGAGGGGCATACGCAGTATTTT. The variable domain in full, with the rest retrieved from reference TRBV7-2 and TRBJ2-3, is GAGVSQSPSNKVTEKGKDVELRCDPISGHTALYWYRQSLGQGLEFLIYFQGNSAPDKSGLPSDRFSAERTGGSVSTLTIQRTQQEDSAVYLCASSLEGHTQYFGPGTRLTVL.

This clone was counted only a few times. The V gene is TRBV29-1, the J gene TRBJ1-1; TRBD1 is a possible D gene (5 bases). The CDR3 is 12 amino acids. Germline V lookup: CDR1 SQVTM, CDR2 ANQGSEA. V lost 4 bases to trimming and J lost 4 bases, with 10 bases between them. CDR3 in amino acids: CSVGQIFTEAFF. The CDR3 DNA sequence: TGCAGCGTTGGACAGATATTCACTGAAGCTTTCTTT.

The chain joins TRBV11-2 to TRBJ1-1; no definite D call. The CDR3 runs to 14 residues. V was pared by 2 bases and J by 1 base, with 8 bases between. Looked up from germline, CDR1 is SGHAT and CDR2 is FQNNGV. CDR3 in amino acids: CASSLSPENTEAFF. CDR3 nucleotides: TGTGCCAGCAGCTTATCTCCGGAGAACACTGAAGCTTTCTTT.

This clone has more than one count but fewer than ten. The chain couples TRBV7-2 to TRBJ2-7; tentative D call: TRBD2 (5 bases). CDR1 SGHTA and CDR2 FQGNSA come from the germline V gene. Trimming took off 3 bases at V and 7 bases at J, with 13 bases between the two ends. The CDR3 loop spans 13 amino acids. This chain's CDR3 is CASSFDTSGEQYF. The CDR3 nucleotides read TGTGCCAGCAGCTTTGACACCTCGGGAGAGCAGTACTTC.

The chain couples TRBV28 to TRBJ2-5, with 10 positions matching TRBD1. This CDR3 has 16 residues. The junction had 8 bases not matched to a gene; V was cut back by 4 bases and J by 3 bases. CDR1 and CDR2 (germline): MDHEN, SYDVKM. CDR3 sequence reads: CASSSRLGTGEETQYF. DNA of the CDR3: TGTGCCAGCAGTTCCCGCCTCGGGACAGGGGAAGAGACCCAGTACTTC. The variable domain in full, completed from reference TRBV28 and TRBJ2-5, reads DVKVTQSSRYLVKRTGEKVFLECVQDMDHENMFWYRQDPGLGLRLIYFSYDVKMKEKGDIPEGYSVSREKKERFSLILESASTNQTSMYLCASSSRLGTGEETQYFGPGTRLLVL.

The chain carries TRBV30 and TRBJ1-4; D ambiguous. V was trimmed by 5 bases and J by 7 bases, leaving 17 bases between them. Germline values: CDR1 GTSNPN, CDR2 SVGIG (reference sequence). This CDR3 is built from 14 residues. The CDR3 DNA reads TGTGCCTGGTGCCGAGGACCAGCCCGTGAAAAACTGTTTTTT. Translating gives CAWCRGPAREKLFF.

V and J are TRBV30 and TRBJ1-5; D not resolved. The germline gives CDR1 GTSNPN, CDR2 SVGIG (reference sequence). V dropped 1 base and J dropped 2 bases, with 9 bases sitting between them. The CDR3 extends over 14 amino acids. CDR3 loop: CAWSAHRGNQPQHF. CDR3 nucleotide sequence: TGTGCCTGGAGTGCCCATCGTGGCAATCAGCCCCAGCATTTT.

The CDR3 protein is CASSPRSVGIETQYF. The CDR3 region has the DNA TGTGCCAGCTCACCCCGGTCGGTGGGGATAGAGACCCAGTACTTC. This chain uses TRBV18 with TRBJ2-5, with D unclear. Trimming stripped 3 bases from V and 4 bases from J, with 15 bases between. Germline-derived CDR1 and CDR2 are KGHSH and LQKENI. The CDR3 has 15 amino acids.

V and J are TRBV30 and TRBJ1-1; the D gene is possibly TRBD1 (6 bases). Per the germline V gene, CDR1 is GTSNPN and CDR2 is SVGIG (reference sequence). The V end lost 5 bases, the J end lost 4 bases, and 14 bases lay between the germline ends. This CDR3 is 13 amino acids long. The CDR3 DNA is TGTGCCTGGGACTTTACAGGGACCACTGAAGCTTTCTTT. This translates into CAWDFTGTTEAFF.